The T cell receptor (beta chain) under discussion was sequenced for a study of naive and memory T cell subsets. Study-wide findings and caveats: TCR abundance followed a power law differing between naive and memory subsets. Especially in CD8 cells, naive repertoires contained a few larger clonotypes, possibly CD45RA-re-expressing memory cells.

An equimolar mix of two oligonucleotides served as the beta constant-region primer for TRBC1 and TRBC2. Nested alpha and beta constant-region primers with the SP2 primer drove four PCR rounds on ligated cDNA. A 12-nucleotide UMI and the SP2 primer were added to the cDNA 3' end by oligonucleotide ligation. MiXCR, run by TCRdb on the UMI-ligation and nested PCR reads, gives a single entry per CDR3 protein. Of over 130,000 distinct CDR3 sequences in the sample, under 25% are singletons; the top ten hold about 0.63%. The CDR3 runs to 15 residues. Per the germline V gene, CDR1 is DFQATT and CDR2 is SNEGSKA (reference sequence). V lost 0 bases to trimming and J lost 8 bases, with 17 bases between them. Remarks on this clonotype: Its target is not known.

The sequence derives from a human donor in good health. The J gene is TRBJ2-1, the V gene TRBV20-1; a weak D match, TRBD2 (5 bases). Sequenced: naive CD8+ T cells from blood. This CDR3 reads CSAREFDSEGYEQFF. In nucleotides, the CDR3 is TGCAGTGCTAGAGAGTTCGATAGCGAGGGCTATGAGCAGTTCTTC.